This T cell receptor beta chain was recorded in a study of cytomegalovirus exposure and HLA in healthy donors. Study as a whole: Within an early data release were around 87 million unique TCRs drawn from HLA-typed donors.

Vbeta (60) and Jbeta (13) primers were used in the PCR. Generated by immunoSEQ multiplex PCR, the TCRdb table keeps only in-frame clones and is missing some. The profile shows around 94,000 clones, about four fifths of them singletons. Study findings and constraints: In a later analysis, at a false discovery rate of 0.05, fewer than 20,000 TCR beta sequences were associated with HLA alleles. In vitro, three CMV-associated chains proved specific for CMV antigens. Later on, an analysis found that several of the most significant clusters appeared to be linked to common viral pathogens, which included parvovirus B19.

Trimming removed 0 bases from V and 3 bases from J, with 11 bases in between. Germline values: CDR1 MGHRA, CDR2 YSYEKL. The CDR3 is 15 amino acids. Worth noting for this clone: Its antigen is currently unknown.

The gene calls are TRBV4-1 and TRBJ1-1; D is unclear. This clonotype originated in a woman in her 40s in good health and CMV-seronegative. Material for sequencing was PBMCs. The CDR3 loop is CASSQEIYGDTEAFF. The CDR3 DNA reads TGCGCCAGCAGCCAAGAGATCTACGGGGACACTGAAGCTTTCTTT.